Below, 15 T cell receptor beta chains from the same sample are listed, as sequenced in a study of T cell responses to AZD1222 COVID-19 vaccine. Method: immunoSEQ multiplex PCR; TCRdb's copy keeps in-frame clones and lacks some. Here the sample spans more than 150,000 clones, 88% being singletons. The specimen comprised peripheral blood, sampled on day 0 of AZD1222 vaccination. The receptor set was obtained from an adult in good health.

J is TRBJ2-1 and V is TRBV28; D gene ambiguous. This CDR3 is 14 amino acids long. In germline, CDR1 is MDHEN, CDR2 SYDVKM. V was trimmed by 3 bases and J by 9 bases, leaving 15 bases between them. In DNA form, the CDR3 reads TGTGCCAGCAGTTTTGGTGGGGTGTGGGGTGAGCAGTTCTTC. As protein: CASSFGGVWGEQFF.

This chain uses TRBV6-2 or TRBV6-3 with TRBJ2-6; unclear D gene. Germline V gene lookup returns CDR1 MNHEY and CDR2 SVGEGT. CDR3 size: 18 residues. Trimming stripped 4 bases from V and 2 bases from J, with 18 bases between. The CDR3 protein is CASSSRKGPGTGANVLTF. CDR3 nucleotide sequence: TGTGCCAGCAGTTCCCGGAAGGGCCCTGGAACTGGGGCCAACGTCCTGACTTTC.

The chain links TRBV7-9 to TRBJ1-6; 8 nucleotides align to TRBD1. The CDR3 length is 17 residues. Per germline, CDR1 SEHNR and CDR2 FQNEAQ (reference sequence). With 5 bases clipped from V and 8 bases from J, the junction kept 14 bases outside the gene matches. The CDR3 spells CASSAPSGQGWDSPLHF. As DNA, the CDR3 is TGTGCCAGCAGCGCACCTTCAGGACAGGGATGGGATTCACCCCTCCACTTT.

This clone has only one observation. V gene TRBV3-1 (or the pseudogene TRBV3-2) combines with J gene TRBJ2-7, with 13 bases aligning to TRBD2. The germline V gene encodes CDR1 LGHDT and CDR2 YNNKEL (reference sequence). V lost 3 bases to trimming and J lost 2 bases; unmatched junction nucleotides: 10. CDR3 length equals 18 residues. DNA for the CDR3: TGTGCCAGCAGCCAGGGATGGACTAGCGGGAGAGCCGCCTACGAGCAGTACTTC. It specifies CASSQGWTSGRAAYEQYF.

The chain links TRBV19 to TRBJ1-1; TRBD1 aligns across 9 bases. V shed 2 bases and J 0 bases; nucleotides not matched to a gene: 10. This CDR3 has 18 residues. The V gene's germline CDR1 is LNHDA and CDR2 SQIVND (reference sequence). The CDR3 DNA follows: TGTGCCAGTAGTATATCGGGGGACAGGGCGTACATGAACACTGAAGCTTTCTTT. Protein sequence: CASSISGDRAYMNTEAFF. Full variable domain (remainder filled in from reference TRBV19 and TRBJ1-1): DGGITQSPKYLFRKEGQNVTLSCEQNLNHDAMYWYRQDPGQGLRLIYYSQIVNDFQKGDIAEGYSVSREKKESFPLTVTSAQKNPTAFYLCASSISGDRAYMNTEAFFGQGTRLTVV.

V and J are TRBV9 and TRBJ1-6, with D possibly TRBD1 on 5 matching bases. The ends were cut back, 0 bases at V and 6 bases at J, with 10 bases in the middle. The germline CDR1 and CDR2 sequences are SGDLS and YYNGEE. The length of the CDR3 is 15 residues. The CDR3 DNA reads TGTGCCAGCAGCGTAGGGGGCGCGGGTAATTCACCCCTCCACTTT. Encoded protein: CASSVGGAGNSPLHF.

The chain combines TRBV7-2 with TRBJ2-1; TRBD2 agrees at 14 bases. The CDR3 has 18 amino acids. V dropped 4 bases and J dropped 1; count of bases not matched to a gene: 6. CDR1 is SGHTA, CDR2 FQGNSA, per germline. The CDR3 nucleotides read TGTGCCAGCAGCTCGGGACTAGCGGGGGCCTTATCCTACAATGAGCAGTTCTTC. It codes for CASSSGLAGALSYNEQFF.

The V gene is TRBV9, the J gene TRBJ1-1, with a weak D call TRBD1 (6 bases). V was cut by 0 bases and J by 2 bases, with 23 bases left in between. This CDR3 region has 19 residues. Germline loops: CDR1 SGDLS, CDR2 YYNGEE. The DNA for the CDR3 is TGTGCCAGCAGCGTAGCCGTGGGGGGCTACGGCCGGGAAAACACTGAAGCTTTCTTT. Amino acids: CASSVAVGGYGRENTEAFF.

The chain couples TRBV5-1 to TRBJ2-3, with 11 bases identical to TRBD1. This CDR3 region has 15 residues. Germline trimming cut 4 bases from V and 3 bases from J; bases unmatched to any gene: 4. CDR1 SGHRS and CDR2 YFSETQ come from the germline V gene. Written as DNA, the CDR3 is TGCGCCAGCAGCGGACAGGGGGCGCAGACAGATACGCAGTATTTT. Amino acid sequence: CASSGQGAQTDTQYF.

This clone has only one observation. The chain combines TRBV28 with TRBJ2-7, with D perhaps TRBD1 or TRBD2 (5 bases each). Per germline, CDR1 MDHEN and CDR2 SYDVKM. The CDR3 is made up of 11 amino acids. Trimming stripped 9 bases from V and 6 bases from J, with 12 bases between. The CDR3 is CASKRGSEQYF. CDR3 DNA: TGTGCCAGTAAGAGGGGTTCCGAGCAGTACTTC.

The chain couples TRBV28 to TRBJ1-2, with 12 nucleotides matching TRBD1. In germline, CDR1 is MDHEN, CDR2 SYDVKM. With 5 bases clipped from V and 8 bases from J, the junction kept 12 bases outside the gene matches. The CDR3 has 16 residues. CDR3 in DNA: TGTGCCAGCAGTCTGCTTGGGGACAGGGGGCCCTTGGGCTACACCTTC. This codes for CASSLLGDRGPLGYTF.

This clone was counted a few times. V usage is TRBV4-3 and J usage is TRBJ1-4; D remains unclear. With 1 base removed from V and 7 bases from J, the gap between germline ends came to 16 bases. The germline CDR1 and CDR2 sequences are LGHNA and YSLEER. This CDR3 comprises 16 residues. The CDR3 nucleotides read TGCGCCAGCAGCCAAGTTTCAGGAAGGTGGGGTGAAAAACTGTTTTTT. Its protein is CASSQVSGRWGEKLFF.

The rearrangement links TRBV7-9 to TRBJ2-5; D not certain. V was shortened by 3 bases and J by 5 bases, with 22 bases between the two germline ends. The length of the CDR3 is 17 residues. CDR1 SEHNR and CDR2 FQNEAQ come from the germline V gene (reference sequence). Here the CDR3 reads CASSFESLRVTGETQYF. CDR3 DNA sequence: TGTGCCAGCAGCTTTGAATCCTTACGGGTAACCGGGGAGACCCAGTACTTC.

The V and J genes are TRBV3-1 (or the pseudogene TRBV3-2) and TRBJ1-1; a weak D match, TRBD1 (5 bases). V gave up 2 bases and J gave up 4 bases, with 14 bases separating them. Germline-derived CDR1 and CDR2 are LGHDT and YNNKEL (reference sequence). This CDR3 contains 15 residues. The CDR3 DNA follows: TGTGCCAGCAGCCAACCCACATGGGGGAGCACTGAAGCTTTCTTT. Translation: CASSQPTWGSTEAFF.

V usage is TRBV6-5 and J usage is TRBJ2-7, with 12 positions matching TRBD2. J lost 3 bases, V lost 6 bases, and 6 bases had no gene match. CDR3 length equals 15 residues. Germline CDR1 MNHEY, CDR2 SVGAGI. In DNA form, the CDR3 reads TGTGCCAGCAGGAGGCGGACTAGCGGGAACTACGAGCAGTACTTC. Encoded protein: CASRRRTSGNYEQYF.